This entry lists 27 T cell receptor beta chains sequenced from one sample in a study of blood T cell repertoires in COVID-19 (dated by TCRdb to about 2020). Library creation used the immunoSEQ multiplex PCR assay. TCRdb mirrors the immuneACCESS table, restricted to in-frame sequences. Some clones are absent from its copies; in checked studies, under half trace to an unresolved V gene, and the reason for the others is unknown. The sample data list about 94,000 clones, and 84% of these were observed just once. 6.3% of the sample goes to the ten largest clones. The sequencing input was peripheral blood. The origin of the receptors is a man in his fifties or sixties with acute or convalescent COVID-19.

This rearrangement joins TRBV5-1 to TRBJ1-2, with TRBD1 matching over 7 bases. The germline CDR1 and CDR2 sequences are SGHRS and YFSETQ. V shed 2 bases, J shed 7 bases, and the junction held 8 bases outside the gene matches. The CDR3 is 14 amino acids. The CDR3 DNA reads TGCGCCAGCAGCTTAGATACAGGGGATGCTGGCTACACCTTC. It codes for CASSLDTGDAGYTF.

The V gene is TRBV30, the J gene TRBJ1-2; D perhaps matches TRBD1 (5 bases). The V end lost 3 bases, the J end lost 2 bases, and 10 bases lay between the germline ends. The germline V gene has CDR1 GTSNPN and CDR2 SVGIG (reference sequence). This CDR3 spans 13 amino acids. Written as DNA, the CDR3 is TGTGCCTGGAGCCGGGACTCAAACTATGGCTACACCTTC. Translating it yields CAWSRDSNYGYTF.

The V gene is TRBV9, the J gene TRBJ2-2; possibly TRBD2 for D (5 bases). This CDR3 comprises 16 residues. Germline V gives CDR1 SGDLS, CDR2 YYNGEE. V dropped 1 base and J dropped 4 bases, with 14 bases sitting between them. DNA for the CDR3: TGTGCCAGCAGCGTAAGCGGCAAGGGAATCACCGGGGAGCTGTTTTTT. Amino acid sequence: CASSVSGKGITGELFF.

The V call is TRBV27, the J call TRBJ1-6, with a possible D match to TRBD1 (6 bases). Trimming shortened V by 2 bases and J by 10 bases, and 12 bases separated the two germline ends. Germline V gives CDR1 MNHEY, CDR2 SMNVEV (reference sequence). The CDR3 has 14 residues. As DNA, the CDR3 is TGTGCCAGCAGTTTAACAGGGAAAGGGTCACCCCTCCACTTT. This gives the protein CASSLTGKGSPLHF.

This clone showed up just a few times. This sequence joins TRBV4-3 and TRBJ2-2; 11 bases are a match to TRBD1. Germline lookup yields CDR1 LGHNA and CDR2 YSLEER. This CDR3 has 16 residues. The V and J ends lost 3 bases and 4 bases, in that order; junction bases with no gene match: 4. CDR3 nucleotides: TGCGCCAGCAGCCAGGACAGGGGGCTCGGCACCGGGGAGCTGTTTTTT. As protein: CASSQDRGLGTGELFF.

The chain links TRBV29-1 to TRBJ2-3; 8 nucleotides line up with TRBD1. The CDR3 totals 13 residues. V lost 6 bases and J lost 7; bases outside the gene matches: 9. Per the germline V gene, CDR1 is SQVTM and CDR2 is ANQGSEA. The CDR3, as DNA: TGCAGCGTGGAGGGACAGGCCGGGAATACGCAGTATTTT. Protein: CSVEGQAGNTQYF.

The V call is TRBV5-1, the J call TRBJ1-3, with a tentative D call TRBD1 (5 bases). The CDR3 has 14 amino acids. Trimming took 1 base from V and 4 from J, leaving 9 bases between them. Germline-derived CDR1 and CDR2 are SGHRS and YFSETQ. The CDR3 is CASSLSGGGNTIYF. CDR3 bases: TGCGCCAGCAGCTTGAGCGGGGGAGGAAACACCATATATTTT.

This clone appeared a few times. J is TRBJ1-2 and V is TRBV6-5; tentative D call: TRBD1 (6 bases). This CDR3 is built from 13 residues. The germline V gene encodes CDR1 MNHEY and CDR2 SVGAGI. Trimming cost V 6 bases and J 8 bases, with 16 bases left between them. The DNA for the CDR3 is TGTGCCAGCAGCCCCCCGACAGGAGGCGGCTACACCTTC. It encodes CASSPPTGGGYTF.

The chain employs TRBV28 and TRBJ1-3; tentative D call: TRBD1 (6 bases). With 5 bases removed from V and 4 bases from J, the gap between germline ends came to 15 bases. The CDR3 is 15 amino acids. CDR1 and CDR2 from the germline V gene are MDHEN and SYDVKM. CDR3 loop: CASSTPGDYGNTIYF. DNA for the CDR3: TGTGCCAGCAGTACACCAGGGGATTACGGAAACACCATATATTTT.

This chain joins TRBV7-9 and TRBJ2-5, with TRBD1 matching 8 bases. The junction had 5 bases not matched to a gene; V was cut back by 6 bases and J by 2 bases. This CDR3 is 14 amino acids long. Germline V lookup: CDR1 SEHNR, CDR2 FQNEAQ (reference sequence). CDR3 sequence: CASSLQGGQETQYF. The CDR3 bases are TGTGCCAGCAGTTTACAGGGGGGACAAGAGACCCAGTACTTC.

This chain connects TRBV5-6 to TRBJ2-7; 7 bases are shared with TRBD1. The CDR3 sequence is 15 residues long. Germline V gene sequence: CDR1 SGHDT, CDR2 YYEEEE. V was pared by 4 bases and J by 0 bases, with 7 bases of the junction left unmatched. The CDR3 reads CASSPPPGGSYEQYF. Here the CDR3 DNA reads TGTGCCAGCAGCCCCCCGCCAGGGGGCTCCTACGAGCAGTACTTC.

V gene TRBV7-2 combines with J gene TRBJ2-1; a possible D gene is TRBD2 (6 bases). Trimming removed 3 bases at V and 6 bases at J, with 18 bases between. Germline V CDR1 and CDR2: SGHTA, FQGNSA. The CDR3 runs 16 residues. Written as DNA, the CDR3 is TGTGCCAGCAGCTTGATGTCCGGGACTGTCGTCAATGAGCAGTTCTTC. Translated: CASSLMSGTVVNEQFF.

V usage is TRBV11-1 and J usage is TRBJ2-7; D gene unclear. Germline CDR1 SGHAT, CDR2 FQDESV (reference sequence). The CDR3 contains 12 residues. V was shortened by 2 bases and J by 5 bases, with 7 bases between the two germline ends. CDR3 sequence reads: CASSLSPDEQYF. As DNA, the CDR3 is TGTGCCAGCAGCTTATCCCCAGACGAGCAGTACTTC. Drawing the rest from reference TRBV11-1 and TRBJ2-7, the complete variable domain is EAEVAQSPRYKITEKSQAVAFWCDPISGHATLYWYRQILGQGPELLVQFQDESVVDDSQLPKDRFSAERLKGVDSTLKIQPAELGDSAMYLCASSLSPDEQYFGPGTRLTVT.

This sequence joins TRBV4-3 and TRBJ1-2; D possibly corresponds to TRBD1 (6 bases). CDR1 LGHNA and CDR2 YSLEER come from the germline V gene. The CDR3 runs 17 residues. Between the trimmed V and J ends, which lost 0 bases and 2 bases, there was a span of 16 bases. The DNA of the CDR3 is TGCGCCAGCAGCCAAGATAGCCCGGGACACGTGAACTATGGCTACACCTTC. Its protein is CASSQDSPGHVNYGYTF.

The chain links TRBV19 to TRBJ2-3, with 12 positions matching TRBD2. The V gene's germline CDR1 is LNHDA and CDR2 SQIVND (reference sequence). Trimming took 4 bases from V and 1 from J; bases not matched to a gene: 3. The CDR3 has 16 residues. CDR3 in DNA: TGTGCCAGTAGTACTAGCGGGGGGGCGGGCACAGATACGCAGTATTTT. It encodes CASSTSGGAGTDTQYF. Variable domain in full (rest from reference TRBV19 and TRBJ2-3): DGGITQSPKYLFRKEGQNVTLSCEQNLNHDAMYWYRQDPGQGLRLIYYSQIVNDFQKGDIAEGYSVSREKKESFPLTVTSAQKNPTAFYLCASSTSGGAGTDTQYFGPGTRLTVL.

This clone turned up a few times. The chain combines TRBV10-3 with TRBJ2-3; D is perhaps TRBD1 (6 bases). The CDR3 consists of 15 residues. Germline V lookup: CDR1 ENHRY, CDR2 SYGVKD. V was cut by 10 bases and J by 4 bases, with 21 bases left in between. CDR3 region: CATRGILTSADTQYF. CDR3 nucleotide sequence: TGTGCCACAAGGGGGATCCTAACATCGGCAGATACGCAGTATTTT.

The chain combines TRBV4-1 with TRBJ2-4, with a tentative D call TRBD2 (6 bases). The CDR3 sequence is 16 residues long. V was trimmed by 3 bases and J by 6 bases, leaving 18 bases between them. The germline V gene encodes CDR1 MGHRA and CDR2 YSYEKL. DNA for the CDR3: TGCGCCAGCAGCCAGATTGGGCGGGGCGACCTAAACATTCAGTACTTC. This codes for CASSQIGRGDLNIQYF.

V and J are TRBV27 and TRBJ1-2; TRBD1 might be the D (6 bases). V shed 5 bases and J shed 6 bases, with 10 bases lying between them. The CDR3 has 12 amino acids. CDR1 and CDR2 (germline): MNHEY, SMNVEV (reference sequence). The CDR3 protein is CASSNYRDGYTF. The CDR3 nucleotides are TGTGCCAGCAGTAACTACAGGGATGGCTACACCTTC.

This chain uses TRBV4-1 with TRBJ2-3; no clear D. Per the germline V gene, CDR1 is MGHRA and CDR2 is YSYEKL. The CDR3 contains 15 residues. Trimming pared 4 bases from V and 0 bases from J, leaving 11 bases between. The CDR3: CASSLQDSSTDTQYF. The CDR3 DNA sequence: TGCGCCAGCAGCCTGCAGGATTCTAGCACAGATACGCAGTATTTT.

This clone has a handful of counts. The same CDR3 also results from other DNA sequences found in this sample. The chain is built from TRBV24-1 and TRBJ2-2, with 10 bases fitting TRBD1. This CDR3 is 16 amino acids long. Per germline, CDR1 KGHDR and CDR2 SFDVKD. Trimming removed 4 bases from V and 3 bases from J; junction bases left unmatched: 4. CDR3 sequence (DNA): TGTGCCACCAGTGACCTTGGACAGGGGGACACCGGGGAGCTGTTTTTT. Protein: CATSDLGQGDTGELFF.

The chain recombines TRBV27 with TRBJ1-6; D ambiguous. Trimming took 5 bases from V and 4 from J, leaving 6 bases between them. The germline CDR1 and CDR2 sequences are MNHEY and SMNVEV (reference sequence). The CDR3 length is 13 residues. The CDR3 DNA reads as TGTGCCAGCAGTCCCTTTTATAATTCACCCCTCCACTTT. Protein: CASSPFYNSPLHF.

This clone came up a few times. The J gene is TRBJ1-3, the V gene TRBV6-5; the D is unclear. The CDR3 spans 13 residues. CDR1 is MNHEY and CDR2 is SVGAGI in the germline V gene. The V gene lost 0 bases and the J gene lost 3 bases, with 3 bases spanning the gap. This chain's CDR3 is CASSYSRGNTIYF. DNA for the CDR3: TGTGCCAGCAGTTACTCCCGTGGAAACACCATATATTTT.

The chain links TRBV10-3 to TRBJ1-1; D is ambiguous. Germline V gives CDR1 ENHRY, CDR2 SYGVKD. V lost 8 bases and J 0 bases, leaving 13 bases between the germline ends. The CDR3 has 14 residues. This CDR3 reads CAISPSLMNTEAFF. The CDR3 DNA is TGTGCCATCTCCCCGTCCCTTATGAACACTGAAGCTTTCTTT.

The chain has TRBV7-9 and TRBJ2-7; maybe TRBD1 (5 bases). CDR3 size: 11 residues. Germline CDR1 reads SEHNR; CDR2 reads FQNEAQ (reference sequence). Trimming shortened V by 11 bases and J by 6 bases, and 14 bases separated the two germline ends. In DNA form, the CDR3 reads TGTGCCGGCGAGGACAATTCCGAGCAGTACTTC. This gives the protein CAGEDNSEQYF. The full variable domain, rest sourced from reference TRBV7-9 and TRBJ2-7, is DTGVSQNPRHKITKRGQNVTFRCDPISEHNRLYWYRQTLGQGPEFLTYFQNEAQLEKSRLLSDRFSAERPKGSFSTLEIQRTEQGDSAMYLCAGEDNSEQYFGPGTRLTVT.

The CDR3 coding sequence is TGTGCCAGTAGTATAGCTGGCAGGGTTAATGAAAAACTGTTTTTT. The encoded protein is CASSIAGRVNEKLFF. The rearrangement links TRBV19 to TRBJ1-4, with TRBD1 as a possible D gene (5 bases). There are 15 residues in the CDR3. The germline V gene encodes CDR1 LNHDA and CDR2 SQIVND (reference sequence). Deletions cut 1 base from V and 4 bases from J, with 10 bases between.

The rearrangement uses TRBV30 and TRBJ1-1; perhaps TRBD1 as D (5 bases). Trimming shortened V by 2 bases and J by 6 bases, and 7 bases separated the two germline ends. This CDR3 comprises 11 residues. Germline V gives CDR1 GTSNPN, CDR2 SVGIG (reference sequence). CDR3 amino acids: CAWSPGPEAFF. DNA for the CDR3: TGTGCCTGGAGTCCAGGGCCTGAAGCTTTCTTT.

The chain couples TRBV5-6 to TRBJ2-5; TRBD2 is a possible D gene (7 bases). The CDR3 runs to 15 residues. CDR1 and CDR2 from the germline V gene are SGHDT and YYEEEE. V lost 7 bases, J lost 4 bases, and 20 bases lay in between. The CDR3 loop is CASFWGGQGRETQYF. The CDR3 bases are TGTGCCAGCTTTTGGGGAGGGCAGGGGAGAGAGACCCAGTACTTC.